This T cell receptor beta chain is from a study of cytotoxic CD8 clonotypes in ibrutinib-treated CLL. Study as a whole: After a median of around 70 months, 14 patients stayed remitted and roughly 12 progressed; responses had been partial in about 24 and complete in 2. Findings and limits, study-wide: Clonality was higher at baseline than in age-matched healthy donors and tracked circulating CD8+ T-cell counts.

Profiling relied on immunoSEQ multiplex PCR, and the TCRdb table lists in-frame clones only, not all of them. The sample carries under 200,000 clones, under 85% recorded once. The germline gives CDR1 SGDLS, CDR2 YYNGEE. Trimming took off 3 bases at V and 0 bases at J, with 10 bases between the two ends. CDR3 length: 15 residues. Genomic DNA for TCR beta libraries, around 2 micrograms, came from cryopreserved PBMCs. Remarks on this clone: Its antigen remains unidentified.

The starting material was PBMCs, obtained after 24 months of ibrutinib treatment. The chain employs TRBV9 and TRBJ1-3; tentative D call: TRBD1 (6 bases). This clonotype originated in a human donor with chronic lymphocytic leukemia. The CDR3 DNA is TGTGCCAGCAGCGGACAGGTGGACTCTGGAAACACCATATATTTT. Translation gives CASSGQVDSGNTIYF.